This TCR beta chain was captured in a study of T cells in Graves' hyperthyroidism and ophthalmopathy. This clonotype was observed many times. The antigen remains unidentified. There were TCR beta CDR3 regions amplified from RNA transcripts. During a first-round RT-PCR of the TCR CDR3, the HTBI primer set was used. TCRdb used MiXCR to reprocess the multiplex PCR reads, holding one entry per CDR3 protein. This table holds some 370,000 distinct CDR3 sequences, about 15% found once. The CDR3 is 15 amino acids. V lost 5 bases, J lost 2 bases, and 16 bases lay in between. Germline V gene lookup returns CDR1 SGHAT and CDR2 FQNNGV. Notes on the study in general: Model output signaled ophthalmopathy a median roughly 6.1 months ahead of onset.

This clonotype was obtained from a woman aged 30 to 39 with Graves' hyperthyroidism that later progressed to Graves' ophthalmopathy. The sample taken for sequencing was blood. The V call is TRBV11-2, the J call TRBJ2-7; tentatively, D is TRBD2 (7 bases). Here the CDR3 DNA reads TGTGCCAGCAGCCCCCGGGGGGCCGGAGCCTACGAGCAGTACTTC. It codes for CASSPRGAGAYEQYF.